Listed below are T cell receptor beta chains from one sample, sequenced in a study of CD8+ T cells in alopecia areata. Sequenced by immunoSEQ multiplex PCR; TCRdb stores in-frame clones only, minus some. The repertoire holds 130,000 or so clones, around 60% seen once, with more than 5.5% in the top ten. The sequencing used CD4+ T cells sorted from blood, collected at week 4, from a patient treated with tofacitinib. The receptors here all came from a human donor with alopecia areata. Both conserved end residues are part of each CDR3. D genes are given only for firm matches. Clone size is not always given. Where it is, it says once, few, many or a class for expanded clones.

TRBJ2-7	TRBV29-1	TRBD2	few	CSVDTSGGNEQYF	TGCAGCGTTGATACTAGCGGGGGTAACGAGCAGTACTTC
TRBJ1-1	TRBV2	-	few	CASSEGRSTNTEAFF	TGTGCCAGCAGTGAGGGCAGGTCAACGAACACTGAAGCTTTCTTT
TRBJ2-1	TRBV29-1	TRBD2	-	CSAGLAGGYNEQFF	TGCAGCGCCGGACTAGCGGGGGGATACAATGAGCAGTTCTTC
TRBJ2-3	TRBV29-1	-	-	CSVVWGDTQYF	TGCAGCGTTGTATGGGGTGACACGCAGTATTTT
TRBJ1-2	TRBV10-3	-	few	CAISGQENYGYTF	TGTGCCATCAGTGGACAGGAAAACTATGGCTACACCTTC
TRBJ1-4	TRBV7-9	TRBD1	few	CASSLANRGSNEKLFF	TGTGCCAGCAGCTTAGCAAACAGGGGGAGTAATGAAAAACTGTTTTTT
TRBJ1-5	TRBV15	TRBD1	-	CATSRDSTGWQPQHF	TGTGCCACCAGCAGAGATTCGACAGGGTGGCAGCCCCAGCATTTT
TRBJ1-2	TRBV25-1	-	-	CASSSGGYGYTF	TGTGCCAGCAGTTCAGGCGGCTATGGCTACACCTTC
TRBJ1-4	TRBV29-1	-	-	CSVVSATNEKLFF	TGCAGCGTTGTCTCGGCAACTAATGAAAAACTGTTTTTT
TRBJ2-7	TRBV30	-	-	CAWSVGVNYEQYF	TGTGCCTGGAGTGTGGGGGTAAACTACGAGCAGTACTTC
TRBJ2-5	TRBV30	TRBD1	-	CAGTTGGQETQYF	TGTGCCGGGACGACAGGGGGGCAAGAGACCCAGTACTTC
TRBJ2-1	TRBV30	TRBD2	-	CAWRPGLADNEQFF	TGTGCCTGGCGACCGGGACTAGCGGACAATGAGCAGTTCTTC
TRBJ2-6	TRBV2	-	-	CASKAAGVGANVLTF	TGTGCCAGCAAGGCTGCAGGGGTCGGGGCCAACGTCCTGACTTTC
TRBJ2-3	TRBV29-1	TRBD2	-	CSVTRGGGTDTQYF	TGCAGCGTTACCCGGGGGGGCGGCACAGATACGCAGTATTTT
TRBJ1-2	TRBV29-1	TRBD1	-	CSAQQGPAFGYTF	TGCAGCGCACAACAGGGGCCAGCCTTTGGCTACACCTTC
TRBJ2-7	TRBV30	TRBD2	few	CAWSGTGTSGRLYEQYF	TGTGCCTGGAGCGGTACCGGGACTAGCGGGAGGTTATACGAGCAGTACTTC
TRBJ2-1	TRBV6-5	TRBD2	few	CVTLGAGGHNEQFF	TGTGTCACATTAGGGGCGGGGGGTCACAATGAGCAGTTCTTC
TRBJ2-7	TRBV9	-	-	CASSVEVVGVREQYF	TGTGCCAGCAGCGTAGAGGTCGTGGGGGTGAGAGAGCAGTACTTC
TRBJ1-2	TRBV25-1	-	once	CASSEWGPHPYGYTF	TGTGCCAGCAGTGAATGGGGCCCCCATCCCTATGGCTACACCTTC
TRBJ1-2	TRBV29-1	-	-	CSVAGVDYGYTF	TGCAGCGTTGCCGGGGTTGACTATGGCTACACCTTC
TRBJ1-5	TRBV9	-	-	CASSVDDSFQPQHF	TGTGCCAGCAGCGTAGACGACAGCTTCCAGCCCCAGCATTTT
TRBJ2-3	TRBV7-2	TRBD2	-	CASSLLGTSARTDTQYF	TGTGCCAGCAGCCTCCTCGGAACTAGCGCCCGCACAGATACGCAGTATTTT
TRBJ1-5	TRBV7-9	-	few	CASNRDNQPQHF	TGTGCCAGCAACAGGGACAATCAGCCCCAGCATTTT
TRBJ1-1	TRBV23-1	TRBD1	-	CASSHLKGADTEAFF	TGCGCCAGCAGTCATTTAAAGGGGGCGGACACTGAAGCTTTCTTT
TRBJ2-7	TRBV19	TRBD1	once	CASSIGQAYEQYF	TGTGCCAGTAGTATCGGACAGGCGTACGAGCAGTACTTC
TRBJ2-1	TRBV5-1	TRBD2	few	CASSGAGSSYNEQFF	TGCGCCAGCAGTGGAGCGGGGAGCTCCTACAATGAGCAGTTCTTC
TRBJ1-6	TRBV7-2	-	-	CASSLELAGNSPLHF	TGTGCCAGCAGCTTAGAGTTGGCAGGGAATTCACCCCTCCACTTT
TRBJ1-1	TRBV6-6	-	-	CASSPGAAGDTEAFF	TGTGCCAGCAGTCCTGGAGCAGCAGGAGACACTGAAGCTTTCTTT
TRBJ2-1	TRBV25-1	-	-	CASSARNEQFF	TGTGCCAGCAGTGCTAGGAATGAGCAGTTCTTC